These T cell receptor beta chains were read from a single sample in a study of cytomegalovirus exposure and HLA in healthy donors. TCRdb's table, derived via immunoSEQ multiplex PCR, lists solely in-frame clones and lacks some. The sample includes some 140,000 clones, just under 85% of them seen just once. Sample: PBMCs. These receptors came from a man in his thirties or forties in good health and CMV-seropositive. The CDR3 runs from the conserved cysteine through the conserved F or W. The order of the fields is J gene, clone size, V gene, D gene, CDR3 DNA, CDR3 protein. The D gene is left open where the match is weak. Part of the rows lack a size; the others show once, few, many or a class for expanded clones.

>TRBJ1-2|once|TRBV30|.
TGTGCCTGGAGTGCACAGGGAAACTATGGCTACACCTTC
CAWSAQGNYGYTF
>TRBJ2-1|.|TRBV5-1|TRBD1
TGCGCCAGCCGCCGGGACAGGGGTTACAATGAGCAGTTCTTC
CASRRDRGYNEQFF
>TRBJ2-3|.|TRBV7-3|TRBD2
TGTGCCAGCAGCTACCTTAGCGGGGGGGCTCTCGGGGGCACAGATACGCAGTATTTT
CASSYLSGGALGGTDTQYF
>TRBJ2-3|.|TRBV19|TRBD1
TGTGCCAGTAGTATAAGGGGGCACACAGATACGCAGTATTTT
CASSIRGHTDTQYF
>TRBJ2-1|once|TRBV27|TRBD1
TGTGCCAGCAGCCTAGGGACCGGGACAGGGTCTCGGGGGCAGTTCTTC
CASSLGTGTGSRGQFF
>TRBJ2-7|few|TRBV19|TRBD2
TGTGCCAGTAGTATCTCGGGACTAACCAGTTACGAGCAGTACTTC
CASSISGLTSYEQYF
>TRBJ1-2|.|TRBV7-8|.
TGTGCCAGCAGCTACGCTCAGGGGTCGAAGTTCGGCTACACCTTC
CASSYAQGSKFGYTF
>TRBJ2-3|.|TRBV9|.
TGTGCCAGCAGCGTAGATAGAGATACGCAGTATTTT
CASSVDRDTQYF
>TRBJ1-2|.|TRBV19|TRBD1
TGTGCCAGTAGCTCCGACAGGGGCTATGGCTACACCTTC
CASSSDRGYGYTF
>TRBJ2-2|.|TRBV7-8|.
TGTGCCAGCAGCTCGGGGAGGCTGCCCTGGACCGGGGAGCTGTTTTTT
CASSSGRLPWTGELFF
>TRBJ2-5|.|TRBV7-2|TRBD2
TGTGCCAGCAGACAAGGGGGACTAGCACAAGAGACCCAGTACTTC
CASRQGGLAQETQYF
>TRBJ2-7|.|TRBV27|TRBD1
TGTGCCAGCAGCCTGAAACCCGGGGACAGCACCTACGAGCAGTACTTC
CASSLKPGDSTYEQYF
>TRBJ2-3|.|TRBV11-3|TRBD2
TGTGCCAGCAGCTTAGGTGGGAGGGTTGAAGATACGCAGTATTTT
CASSLGGRVEDTQYF
>TRBJ2-2|.|TRBV7-9|.
TGTGCCAGCAGCTTATATGTGAGCGGGGAGCTGTTTTTT
CASSLYVSGELFF
>TRBJ2-7|.|TRBV9|TRBD1
TGTGCCAGCAGCGGAACCACAGGGGGCGCGTCCGAGCAGTACTTC
CASSGTTGGASEQYF
>TRBJ2-3|.|TRBV11-2|.
TGTGCCAGCAGCTTAGAGAGCGGCTTTAACACAGATACGCAGTATTTT
CASSLESGFNTDTQYF
>TRBJ2-7|many|TRBV9|TRBD2
TGTGCCAGCAGCTTCGACGCGGGAGATTACGAGCAGTACTTC
CASSFDAGDYEQYF
>TRBJ2-7|.|TRBV7-7|TRBD1
TGTGCCAGCAGCCCTCAGGGGGTAGCGAACGAGCAGTACTTC
CASSPQGVANEQYF
>TRBJ2-7|.|TRBV2|TRBD2
TGTGCCAGCAGTGGACTAGCGGGCTACGAGCAGTACTTC
CASSGLAGYEQYF
>TRBJ2-5|.|TRBV9|.
TGTGCCAGCAGCGTAGGGGGGGGGCTGGGAGAGACCCAGTACTTC
CASSVGGGLGETQYF
>TRBJ2-7|.|TRBV7-9|TRBD1
TGTGCCAGCAGCTCAGGGGACAGATTCTACGAGCAGTACTTC
CASSSGDRFYEQYF
>TRBJ2-2|.|TRBV29-1|.
TGCAGCGTTGATACGGGGAACACCGGGGAGCTGTTTTTT
CSVDTGNTGELFF
>TRBJ1-1|.|TRBV5-1|TRBD1
TGCGCCAGCAGCTTGGAGGGGACAGGGGGCGCGACGGGAGCTTTCTTT
CASSLEGTGGATGAFF